This TCR beta chain was found in a study of T-cell memory formation after mild COVID-19. TCRdb reprocessed the 5' RACE reads via MiXCR and lists one record per CDR3 protein. The sample yields around 250,000 distinct CDR3 sequences, 15% seen once. This clonotype was counted only a few times. The TCR originated in an adult woman who had mild COVID-19 (a few samples of this study predate the infection). Cell type and time point are not known. Input material: PBMCs or a T cell subset sorted from them (not recorded which).

Here the CDR3 DNA reads TGCAGTGCTAGTTTTGGGACAGGCTCTGCTAACTATGGCTACACCTTC. This codes for CSASFGTGSANYGYTF. This chain joins TRBV20-1 and TRBJ1-2; 8 positions match TRBD1. Germline lookup yields CDR1 DFQATT and CDR2 SNEGSKA (reference sequence). The CDR3 spans 16 residues. V lost 3 bases, J lost 0 bases, and 9 bases stayed unmatched.